These 7 T cell receptor beta chains were sequenced from one sample in a study of T-cell memory formation after mild COVID-19. MiXCR, applied by TCRdb to the 5' RACE reads, yields one record per CDR3 protein. The sample shows about 360,000 distinct CDR3 sequences, around an eighth of them seen only once. Sequencing was performed on PBMCs or a T cell subset sorted from them (not recorded which). The receptor source for this set is a young man who had mild COVID-19 (a few samples of this study predate the infection). Cell type and time point are not known.

CDR3 amino acids: CASSYDRGIGNIQYF. The CDR3, as DNA: TGTGCCAGCAGCTACGACAGGGGGATTGGGAACATTCAGTACTTC. V is TRBV6-2 or TRBV6-3 and J is TRBJ2-4; 9 bases match TRBD1. This CDR3 is built from 15 residues. Germline V gives CDR1 MNHEY, CDR2 SVGEGT. Trimming took 6 bases from V and 7 from J; bases not matched to a gene: 10.

This rearrangement joins TRBV5-1 to TRBJ2-7; D remains unclear. The CDR3 runs to 14 residues. Trimming shortened V by 4 bases and J by 5 bases, and 16 bases separated the two germline ends. The germline gives CDR1 SGHRS, CDR2 YFSETQ. CDR3 loop: CASSAGSHRHEQYF. For the CDR3, the DNA is TGCGCCAGCAGCGCTGGAAGTCATCGGCACGAGCAGTACTTC. Together with reference TRBV5-1 and TRBJ2-7, the CDR3 gives the full variable domain: KAGVTQTPRYLIKTRGQQVTLSCSPISGHRSVSWYQQTPGQGLQFLFEYFSETQRNKGNFPGRFSGRQFSNSRSEMNVSTLELGDSALYLCASSAGSHRHEQYFGPGTRLTVT.

CDR3 nucleotide sequence: TGTGCCAGCAGAGAAAGAACAGGGATCGGCTACACCTTC. It translates to CASRERTGIGYTF. This chain joins TRBV28 and TRBJ1-2; D may be TRBD1 (6 bases). The CDR3 covers 13 residues. V was pared by 6 bases and J by 8 bases, with 16 bases between. The germline V gene has CDR1 MDHEN and CDR2 SYDVKM.

V gene TRBV6-2 or TRBV6-3 combines with J gene TRBJ1-6; D is perhaps TRBD1 (5 bases). CDR1 is MNHEY, CDR2 SVGEGT, per germline. V was pared by 7 bases and J by 9 bases, with 22 bases between. This CDR3 has 16 amino acids. The CDR3 spells CASNRGELGSGSPLHF. CDR3 sequence (DNA): TGTGCCAGCAATCGGGGGGAGCTAGGATCCGGTTCACCCCTCCACTTT.

Only a few counts were recorded for this clonotype. This chain connects TRBV2 to TRBJ1-5; 7 bases align to TRBD1. Trimming cost V 3 bases and J 5 bases; bases outside gene matches: 4. Germline assignment: CDR1 SNHLY and CDR2 FYNNEI. The CDR3 runs to 14 residues. In nucleotides, the CDR3 is TGTGCCAGCAGTGAGATGCAGGGGGATCAGCCCCAGCATTTT. Its translation: CASSEMQGDQPQHF.

This chain connects TRBV5-1 to TRBJ2-7; 7 bases line up with TRBD1. The J segment lost 6 bases and the V segment lost 0 bases, leaving 6 bases of the junction unmatched. The CDR3 runs 14 residues. CDR1 and CDR2 (germline): SGHRS, YFSETQ. CDR3 amino acids: CASSLAGSGGEQYF. The CDR3 DNA follows: TGCGCCAGCAGCTTGGCCGGGTCAGGGGGCGAGCAGTACTTC.

CDR3 loop: CASSPHVASSYNEQFF. The CDR3 DNA is TGTGCCAGCAGCCCTCACGTGGCAAGCTCCTACAATGAGCAGTTCTTC. V gene TRBV9 combines with J gene TRBJ2-1; D remains ambiguous. Trimming removed 4 bases from V and 0 bases from J, with 14 bases in between. The CDR3 consists of 16 residues. The germline CDR1 and CDR2 sequences are SGDLS and YYNGEE. Together with reference TRBV9 and TRBJ2-1, the CDR3 gives the full variable domain: DSGVTQTPKHLITATGQRVTLRCSPRSGDLSVYWYQQSLDQGLQFLIQYYNGEERAKGNILERFSAQQFPDLHSELNLSSLELGDSALYFCASSPHVASSYNEQFFGPGTRLTVL.